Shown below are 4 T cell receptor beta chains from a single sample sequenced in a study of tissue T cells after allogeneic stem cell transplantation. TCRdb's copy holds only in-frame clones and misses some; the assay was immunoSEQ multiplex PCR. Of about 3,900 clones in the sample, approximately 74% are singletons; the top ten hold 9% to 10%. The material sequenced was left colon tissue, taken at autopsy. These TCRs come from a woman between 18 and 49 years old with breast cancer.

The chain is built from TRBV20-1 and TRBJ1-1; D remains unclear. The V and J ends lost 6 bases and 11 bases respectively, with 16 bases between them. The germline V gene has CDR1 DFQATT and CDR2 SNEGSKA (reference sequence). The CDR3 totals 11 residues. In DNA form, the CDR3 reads TGCAGTGCCCCAAGGTCGGGTTCCGCTTTCTTT. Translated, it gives CSAPRSGSAFF.

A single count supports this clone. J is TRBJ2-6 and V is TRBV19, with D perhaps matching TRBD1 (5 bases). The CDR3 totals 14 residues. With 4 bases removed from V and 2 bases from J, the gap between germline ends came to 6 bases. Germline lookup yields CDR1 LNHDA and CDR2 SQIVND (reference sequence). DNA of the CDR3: TGTGCCAGTAGTACAGGGACTGGGGCCAACGTCCTGACTTTC. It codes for CASSTGTGANVLTF.

CDR3 sequence: CASSLMPGTGLETQYF. CDR3 nucleotides: TGTGCCAGCAGCCTTATGCCTGGAACTGGATTAGAGACCCAGTACTTC. V usage is TRBV3-1 (or the pseudogene TRBV3-2) and J usage is TRBJ2-5; D remains unclear. Germline V gene data show CDR1 as LGHDT and CDR2 as YNNKEL (reference sequence). The CDR3 has 16 residues. Trimming shortened V by 4 bases and J by 4 bases, and 19 bases separated the two germline ends.

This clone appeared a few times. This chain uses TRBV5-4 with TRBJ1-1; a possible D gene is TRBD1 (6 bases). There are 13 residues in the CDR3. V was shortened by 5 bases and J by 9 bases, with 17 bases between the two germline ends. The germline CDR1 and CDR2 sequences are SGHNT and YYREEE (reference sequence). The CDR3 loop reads CASRPWTVRQAFF. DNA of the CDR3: TGTGCCAGCAGACCTTGGACAGTTAGACAAGCTTTCTTT.